This is a list of T cell receptor beta chains from one sample in a study of cytomegalovirus exposure and HLA in healthy donors. Clones were read by immunoSEQ multiplex PCR, and TCRdb kept only the in-frame ones, dropping some. The sample contains fewer than 140,000 clones, roughly 82% of which appear only once. The sample comprised PBMCs. The source of these receptors is a woman in her forties or fifties in good health and CMV-seropositive. Each CDR3 is given without its conserved first and last residue.

J,V,length,CDR3
TRBJ2-7,TRBV10-3,13,AIKPQGGTLGEQY
TRBJ1-2,TRBV10-3,11,AIGAGVDYGYT
TRBJ1-2,TRBV28,10,ASSTTGNGYT
TRBJ1-1,TRBV11-2,11,ASSYRGNTEAF
TRBJ2-1,TRBV27,10,ASSLQGDEQF
TRBJ1-5,TRBV27,11,ASSSGLGQPQH
TRBJ1-2,TRBV6-1,10,ASSEAGYGYT
TRBJ1-2,TRBV6-5,13,ASSYEAGLNYGYT
TRBJ2-2,TRBV5-1,15,ASSLAGLAVNTGELF
TRBJ1-1,TRBV5-1,13,ASSPFDRGLTEAF
TRBJ1-1,TRBV6-1,13,ATSPRQGVNTEAF
TRBJ1-1,TRBV2,12,ASSDQGAVTEAF
TRBJ2-5,TRBV7-2,14,ASSLVPGKGIETQY
TRBJ1-5,TRBV28,13,ASSRGQGTDQPQH
TRBJ2-1,TRBV28,12,ASKSGGAHHEQF
TRBJ2-1,TRBV7-2,15,ASSLGSTSGGANEQF
TRBJ2-7,TRBV6-5,11,ASSYAQSYEQY
TRBJ2-1,TRBV9,13,ASSVEAGGYNEQF
TRBJ2-1,TRBV18,14,ASSPRSAIPYNEQF
TRBJ1-4,TRBV5-4,14,ASSQGQGWANEKLF
TRBJ2-7,TRBV28,10,ASRQGPYEQY
TRBJ2-3,TRBV5-4,13,ASSLESGAKDTQY
TRBJ1-2,TRBV30,12,AWTTGTGTFGYT
TRBJ1-1,TRBV5-4,12,ASSKIRGQAEAF
TRBJ1-4,TRBV19,12,ARQRTGTNEKLF
TRBJ2-7,TRBV7-2,13,ASSRQQGLSYEQY
TRBJ2-1,TRBV29-1,12,SVVKRLAKGEQF
TRBJ2-7,TRBV28,11,ASERTSVREQY
TRBJ1-1,TRBV30,12,AWSVTTGNTEAF
TRBJ2-2,TRBV7-9,14,ASSSGGTLNTGELF
TRBJ2-6,TRBV30,16,AWRGGLSKSSGANVLT
TRBJ2-3,TRBV28,14,ASSSPRGGDADTQY
TRBJ1-1,TRBV6-5,10,ASSQDRGEAF
TRBJ2-7,TRBV2,10,ASSERSAEQY
TRBJ2-7,TRBV14,14,ASSQDRAGLAYEQY